This T cell receptor beta chain was recovered during a study of T cell changes during pregnancy in multiple sclerosis. Sequencing was performed with immunoSEQ multiplex PCR; in TCRdb, only in-frame clones are kept and a portion is missing. The sample shows over 35,000 clones, 91% of them seen only once. V lost 3 bases, J lost 4 bases, and 3 bases stayed unmatched. The length of the CDR3 is 15 residues. Germline CDR1 reads LNHDA; CDR2 reads SQIVND (reference sequence). The TCR was taken from a female donor in good health, enrolled as a control in a pregnancy study. The sample was CD4+ T cells from peripheral blood mononuclear cells, taken in the second trimester of pregnancy. The chain carries TRBV19 and TRBJ1-6; 7 nucleotides align to TRBD1. CDR3 coding DNA: TGTGCCAGTAGTATGGGGACAGAGTATAATTCACCCCTCCACTTT. Protein product: CASSMGTEYNSPLHF.